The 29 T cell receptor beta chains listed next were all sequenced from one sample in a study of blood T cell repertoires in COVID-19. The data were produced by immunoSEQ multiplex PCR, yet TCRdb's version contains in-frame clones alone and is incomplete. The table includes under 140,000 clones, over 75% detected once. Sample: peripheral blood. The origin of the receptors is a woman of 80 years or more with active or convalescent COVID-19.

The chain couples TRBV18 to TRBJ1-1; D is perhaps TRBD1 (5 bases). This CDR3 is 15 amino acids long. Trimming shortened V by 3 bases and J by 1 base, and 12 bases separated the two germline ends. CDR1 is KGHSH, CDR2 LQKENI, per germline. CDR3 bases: TGTGCCAGCTCACCGACGGACACCTGGAACACTGAAGCTTTCTTT. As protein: CASSPTDTWNTEAFF.

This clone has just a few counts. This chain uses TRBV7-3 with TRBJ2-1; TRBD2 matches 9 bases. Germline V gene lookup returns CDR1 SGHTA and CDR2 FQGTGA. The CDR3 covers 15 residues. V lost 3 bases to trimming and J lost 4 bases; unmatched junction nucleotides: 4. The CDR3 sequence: CASSFDSGSYNEQFF. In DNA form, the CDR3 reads TGTGCCAGCAGCTTTGATAGCGGGAGTTACAATGAGCAGTTCTTC.

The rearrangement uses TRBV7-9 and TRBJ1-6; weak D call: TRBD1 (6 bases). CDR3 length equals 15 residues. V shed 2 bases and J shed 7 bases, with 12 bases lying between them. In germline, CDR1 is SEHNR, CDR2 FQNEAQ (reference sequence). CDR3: CASSLRGARNSPLHF. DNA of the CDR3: TGTGCCAGCAGCTTACGGGGGGCAAGAAATTCACCCCTCCACTTT.

CDR3: CASSLWTGLQETQYF. The CDR3, as DNA: TGTGCCAGCAGCTTGTGGACAGGACTTCAAGAGACCCAGTACTTC. The chain couples TRBV7-2 to TRBJ2-5; 7 bases are shared with TRBD1. The CDR3 runs to 15 residues. V lost 3 bases to trimming and J lost 2 bases; unmatched junction nucleotides: 6. Germline CDR1 and CDR2: SGHTA and FQGNSA.

The CDR3 protein is CASSLYSSYNEQFF. In DNA form, the CDR3 reads TGCGCCAGCAGCTTGTATAGCTCCTACAATGAGCAGTTCTTC. The chain joins TRBV5-1 to TRBJ2-1; D unresolved. CDR1 is SGHRS, CDR2 YFSETQ, per germline. With 1 base removed from V and 0 bases from J, the gap between germline ends came to 5 bases. This CDR3 region has 14 residues.

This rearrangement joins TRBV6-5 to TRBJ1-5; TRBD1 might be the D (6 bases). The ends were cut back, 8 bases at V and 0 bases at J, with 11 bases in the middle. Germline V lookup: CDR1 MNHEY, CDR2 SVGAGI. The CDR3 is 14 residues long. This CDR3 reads CASRWGLSNQPQHF. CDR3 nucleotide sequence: TGTGCCAGCCGCTGGGGGCTTAGCAATCAGCCCCAGCATTTT.

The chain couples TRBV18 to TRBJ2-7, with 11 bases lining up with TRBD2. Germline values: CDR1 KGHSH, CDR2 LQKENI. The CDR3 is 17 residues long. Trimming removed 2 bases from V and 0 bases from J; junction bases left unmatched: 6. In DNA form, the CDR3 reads TGTGCCAGCTCACCAGTTAGCGGGAGGGGAAGCTCCTACGAGCAGTACTTC. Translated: CASSPVSGRGSSYEQYF.

The CDR3 reads CSVEPGKSYNEQFF. The CDR3 region has the DNA TGCAGCGTTGAACCGGGGAAAAGCTACAATGAGCAGTTCTTC. V and J are TRBV29-1 and TRBJ2-1; maybe TRBD2 (5 bases). V lost 2 bases and J lost 3, with 11 bases in between. Germline values: CDR1 SQVTM, CDR2 ANQGSEA. The CDR3 is made up of 14 amino acids.

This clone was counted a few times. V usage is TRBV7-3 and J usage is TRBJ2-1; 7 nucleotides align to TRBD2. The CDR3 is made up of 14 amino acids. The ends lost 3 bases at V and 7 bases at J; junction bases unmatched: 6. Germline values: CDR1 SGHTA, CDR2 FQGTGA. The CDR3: CASSFGGSLNEQFF. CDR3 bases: TGTGCCAGCAGCTTTGGCGGGAGTTTGAATGAGCAGTTCTTC.

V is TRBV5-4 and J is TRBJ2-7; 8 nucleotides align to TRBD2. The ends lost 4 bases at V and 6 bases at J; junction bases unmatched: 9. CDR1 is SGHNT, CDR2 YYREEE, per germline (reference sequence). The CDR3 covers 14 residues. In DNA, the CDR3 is TGTGCCAGCAGCCAAGACCTAGCGGGCCGCGAGCAGTACTTC. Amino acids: CASSQDLAGREQYF.

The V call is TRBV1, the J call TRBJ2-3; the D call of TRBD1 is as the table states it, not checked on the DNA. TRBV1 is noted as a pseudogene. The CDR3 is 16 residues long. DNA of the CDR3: TGCACCAGCAGCCAACTACAGGGTGTTCGTCCAGATACGCAGTATTTT. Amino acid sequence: CTSSQLQGVRPDTQYF.

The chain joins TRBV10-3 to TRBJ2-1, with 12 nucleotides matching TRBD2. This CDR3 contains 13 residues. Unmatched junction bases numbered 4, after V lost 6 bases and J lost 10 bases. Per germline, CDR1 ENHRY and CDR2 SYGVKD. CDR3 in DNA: TGTGCCATCAGGACTAGCGGGAGTTGGGAGCAGTTCTTC. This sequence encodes CAIRTSGSWEQFF.

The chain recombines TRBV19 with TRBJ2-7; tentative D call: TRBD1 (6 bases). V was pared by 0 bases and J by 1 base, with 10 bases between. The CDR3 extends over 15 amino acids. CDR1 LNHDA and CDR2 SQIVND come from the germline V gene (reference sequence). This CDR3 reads CASSIDHQGSYEQYF. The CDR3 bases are TGTGCCAGTAGTATAGATCATCAGGGGTCCTACGAGCAGTACTTC. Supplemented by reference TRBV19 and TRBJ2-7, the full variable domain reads DGGITQSPKYLFRKEGQNVTLSCEQNLNHDAMYWYRQDPGQGLRLIYYSQIVNDFQKGDIAEGYSVSREKKESFPLTVTSAQKNPTAFYLCASSIDHQGSYEQYFGPGTRLTVT.

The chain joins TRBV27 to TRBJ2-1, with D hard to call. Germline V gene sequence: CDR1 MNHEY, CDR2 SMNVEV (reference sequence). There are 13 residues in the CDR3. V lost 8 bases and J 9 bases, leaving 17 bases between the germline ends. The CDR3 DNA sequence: TGTGCCAGCTATCGGTCGGAGATAGGTGAGCAGTTCTTC. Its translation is CASYRSEIGEQFF.

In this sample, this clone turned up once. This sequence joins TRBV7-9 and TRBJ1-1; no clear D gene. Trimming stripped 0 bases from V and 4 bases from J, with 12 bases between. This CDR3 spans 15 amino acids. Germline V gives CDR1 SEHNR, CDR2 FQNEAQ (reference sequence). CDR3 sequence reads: CASSLADLGATEAFF. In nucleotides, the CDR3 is TGTGCCAGCAGCTTAGCCGACCTAGGAGCCACTGAAGCTTTCTTT. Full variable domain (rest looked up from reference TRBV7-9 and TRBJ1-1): DTGVSQNPRHKITKRGQNVTFRCDPISEHNRLYWYRQTLGQGPEFLTYFQNEAQLEKSRLLSDRFSAERPKGSFSTLEIQRTEQGDSAMYLCASSLADLGATEAFFGQGTRLTVV.

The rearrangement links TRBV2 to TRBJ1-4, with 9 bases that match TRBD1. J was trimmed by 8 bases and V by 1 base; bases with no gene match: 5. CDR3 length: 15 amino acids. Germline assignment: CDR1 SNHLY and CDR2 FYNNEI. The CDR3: CASSEVWTGVEKLFF. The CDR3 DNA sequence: TGTGCCAGCAGTGAAGTTTGGACAGGGGTGGAAAAACTGTTTTTT.

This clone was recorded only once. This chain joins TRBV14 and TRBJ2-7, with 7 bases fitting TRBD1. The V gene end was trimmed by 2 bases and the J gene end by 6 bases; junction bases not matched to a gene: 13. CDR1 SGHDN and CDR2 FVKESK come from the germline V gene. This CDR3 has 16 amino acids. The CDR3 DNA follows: TGTGCCAGCAGCCAAACCGACAGGGCTCCTTTGGGCGAGCAGTACTTC. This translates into CASSQTDRAPLGEQYF.

The CDR3 protein is CASSLAGFGEKLFF. The CDR3 DNA sequence: TGTGCCAGCAGCTTAGCCGGGTTCGGTGAAAAACTGTTTTTT. The V and J genes are TRBV7-9 and TRBJ1-4; the D is unclear. CDR1 and CDR2 (germline): SEHNR, FQNEAQ (reference sequence). CDR3 length: 14 residues. V shed 0 bases and J shed 7 bases, with 9 bases lying between them. Using reference TRBV7-9 and TRBJ1-4 for the parts outside the CDR3, the full variable domain is DTGVSQNPRHKITKRGQNVTFRCDPISEHNRLYWYRQTLGQGPEFLTYFQNEAQLEKSRLLSDRFSAERPKGSFSTLEIQRTEQGDSAMYLCASSLAGFGEKLFFGSGTQLSVL.

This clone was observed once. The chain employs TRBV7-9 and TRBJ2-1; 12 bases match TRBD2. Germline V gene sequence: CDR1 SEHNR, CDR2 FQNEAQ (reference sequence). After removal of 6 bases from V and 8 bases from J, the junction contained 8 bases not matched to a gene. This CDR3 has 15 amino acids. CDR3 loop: CASSKTSGSLDEQFF. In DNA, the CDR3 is TGTGCCAGCAGTAAGACTAGCGGGAGTCTTGATGAGCAGTTCTTC.

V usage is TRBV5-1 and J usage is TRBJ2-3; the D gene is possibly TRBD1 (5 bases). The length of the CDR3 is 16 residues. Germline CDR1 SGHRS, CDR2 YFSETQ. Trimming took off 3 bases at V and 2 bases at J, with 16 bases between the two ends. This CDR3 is CASSWQGSRLTDTQYF. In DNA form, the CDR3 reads TGCGCCAGCAGCTGGCAGGGTTCGCGTCTCACAGATACGCAGTATTTT. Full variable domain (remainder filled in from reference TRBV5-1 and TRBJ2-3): KAGVTQTPRYLIKTRGQQVTLSCSPISGHRSVSWYQQTPGQGLQFLFEYFSETQRNKGNFPGRFSGRQFSNSRSEMNVSTLELGDSALYLCASSWQGSRLTDTQYFGPGTRLTVL.

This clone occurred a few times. In nucleotides, the CDR3 is TGTGCCAGCAGCCAATGGGGGACAGGAGAAGAGACCCAGTACTTC. Protein product: CASSQWGTGEETQYF. The genes are TRBV4-2 and TRBJ2-5; 8 bases line up with TRBD1. Germline trimming cut 2 bases from V and 3 bases from J; bases unmatched to any gene: 5. Germline-derived CDR1 and CDR2 are LGHNA and YNFKEQ. The CDR3 extends over 15 amino acids.

CDR3 sequence: CASSRMTRLAGGRDTQYF. CDR3 nucleotides: TGCGCCAGCAGCCGAATGACCCGACTAGCGGGAGGCAGAGATACGCAGTATTTT. V is TRBV5-1 and J is TRBJ2-3, with 13 positions matching TRBD2. Germline assignment: CDR1 SGHRS and CDR2 YFSETQ. J gave up 5 bases and V 4 bases, and 13 bases lay outside the gene matches. The CDR3 is made up of 18 amino acids.

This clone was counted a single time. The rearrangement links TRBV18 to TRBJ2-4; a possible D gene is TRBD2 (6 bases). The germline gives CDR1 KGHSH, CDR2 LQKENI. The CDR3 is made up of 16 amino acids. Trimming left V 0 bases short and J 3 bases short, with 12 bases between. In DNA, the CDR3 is TGTGCCAGCTCACCACCGGAGGGGTTGGTCAAAAACATTCAGTACTTC. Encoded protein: CASSPPEGLVKNIQYF.

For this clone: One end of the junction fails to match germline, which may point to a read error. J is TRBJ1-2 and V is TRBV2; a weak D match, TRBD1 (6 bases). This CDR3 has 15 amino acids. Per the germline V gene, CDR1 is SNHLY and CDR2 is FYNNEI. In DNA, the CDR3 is TGTGCCAGCAGTGAAGGAAGGACAGTAGTCTATGGCTGCACCTTC. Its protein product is CASSEGRTVVYGCTF.

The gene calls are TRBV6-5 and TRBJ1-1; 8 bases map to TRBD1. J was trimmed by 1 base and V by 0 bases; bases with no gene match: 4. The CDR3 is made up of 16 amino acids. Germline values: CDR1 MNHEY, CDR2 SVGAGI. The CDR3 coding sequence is TGTGCCAGCAGTTACTCGTCTGGACAGGGGAACACTGAAGCTTTCTTT. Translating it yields CASSYSSGQGNTEAFF.

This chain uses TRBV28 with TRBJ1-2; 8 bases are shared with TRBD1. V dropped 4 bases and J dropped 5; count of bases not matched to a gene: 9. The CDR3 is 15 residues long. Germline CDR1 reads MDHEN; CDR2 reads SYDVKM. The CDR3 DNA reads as TGTGCCAGCAGTTCACCCCACAGGGGGGGGTATGGCTACACCTTC. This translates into CASSSPHRGGYGYTF.

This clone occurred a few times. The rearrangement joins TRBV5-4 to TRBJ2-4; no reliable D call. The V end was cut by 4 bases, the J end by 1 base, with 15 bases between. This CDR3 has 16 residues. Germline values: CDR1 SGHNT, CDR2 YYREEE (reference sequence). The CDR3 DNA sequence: TGTGCCAGCAGCCGTGAGGTAGCCGGGGCCAAAAACATTCAGTACTTC. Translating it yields CASSREVAGAKNIQYF.

Written as DNA, the CDR3 is TGTGCCAGCAGTGACTTGGCTAGCGGGAGTCGGGAGCAGTACTTC. Translating it yields CASSDLASGSREQYF. J is TRBJ2-7 and V is TRBV2; TRBD2 matches at 10 bases. The CDR3 sequence is 15 residues long. J lost 7 bases, V lost 3 bases, and 9 bases had no gene match. From germline, CDR1 is SNHLY and CDR2 FYNNEI.

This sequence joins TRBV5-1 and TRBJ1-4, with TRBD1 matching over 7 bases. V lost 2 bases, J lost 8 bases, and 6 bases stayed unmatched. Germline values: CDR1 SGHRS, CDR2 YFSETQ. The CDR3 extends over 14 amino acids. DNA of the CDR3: TGCGCCAGCAGCTTACCGGGACAGACGGAAAAACTGTTTTTT. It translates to CASSLPGQTEKLFF.